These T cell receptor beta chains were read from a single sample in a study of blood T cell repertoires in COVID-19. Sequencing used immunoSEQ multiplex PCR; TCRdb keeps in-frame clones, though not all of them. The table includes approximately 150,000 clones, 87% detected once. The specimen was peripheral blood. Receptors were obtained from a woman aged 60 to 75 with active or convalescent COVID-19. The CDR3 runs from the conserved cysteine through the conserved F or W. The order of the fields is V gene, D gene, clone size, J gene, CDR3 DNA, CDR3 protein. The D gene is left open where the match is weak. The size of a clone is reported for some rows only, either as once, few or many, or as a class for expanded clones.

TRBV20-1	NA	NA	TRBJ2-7	TGCAGTGCTAGTTCTGAGTACGAGCAGTACTTC	CSASSEYEQYF
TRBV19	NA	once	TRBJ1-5	TGTGCCAGTAGCGGGGGGGGAAATCAGCCCCAGCATTTT	CASSGGGNQPQHF
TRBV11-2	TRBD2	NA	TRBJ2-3	TGTGCCAGCAGCTTAGGACTAGCGGGGCACACAGATACGCAGTATTTT	CASSLGLAGHTDTQYF
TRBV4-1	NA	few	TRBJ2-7	TGCGCCAGCAGCCAAGTGCCCTCGTGGGGGGAGTCCTACGAGCAGTACTTC	CASSQVPSWGESYEQYF
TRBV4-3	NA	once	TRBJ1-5	TGCGCCAGCAGCCAAGATCGGGGGAATCAGCCCCAGCATTTT	CASSQDRGNQPQHF
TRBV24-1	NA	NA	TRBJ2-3	TGTGCCACCAGTGATTCCCGGCAGTTGGTCAAGACTAGCACAGATACGCAGTATTTT	CATSDSRQLVKTSTDTQYF
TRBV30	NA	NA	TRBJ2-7	TGTGCCTGGAGTGCACGGGGAGGCTCCTACGAGCAGTACTTC	CAWSARGGSYEQYF
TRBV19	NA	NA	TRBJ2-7	TGTGCCAGTAGTACTGACAGGCCACCCTACGAGCAGTACTTC	CASSTDRPPYEQYF
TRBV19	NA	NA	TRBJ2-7	TGTGCCAGTAGTATGATAGCGGAGCAGTACTTC	CASSMIAEQYF
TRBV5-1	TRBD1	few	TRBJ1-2	TGCGCCAGCAGCTTGGGACAGGGGGCCCAAAAGGGCTACACCTTC	CASSLGQGAQKGYTF
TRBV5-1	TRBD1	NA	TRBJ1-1	TGCGCCAGCAGCTTTGCGGGACAGGGGTGGGGTACTGAAGCTTTCTTT	CASSFAGQGWGTEAFF
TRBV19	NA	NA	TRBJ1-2	TGTGCCAGTACCACACTGTCTCGACAGGCTAACTATGGCTACACCTTC	CASTTLSRQANYGYTF
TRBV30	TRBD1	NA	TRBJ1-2	TGTGCCTGGCGAGGAGGGACAGGGGGTGGCTACACCTTC	CAWRGGTGGGYTF